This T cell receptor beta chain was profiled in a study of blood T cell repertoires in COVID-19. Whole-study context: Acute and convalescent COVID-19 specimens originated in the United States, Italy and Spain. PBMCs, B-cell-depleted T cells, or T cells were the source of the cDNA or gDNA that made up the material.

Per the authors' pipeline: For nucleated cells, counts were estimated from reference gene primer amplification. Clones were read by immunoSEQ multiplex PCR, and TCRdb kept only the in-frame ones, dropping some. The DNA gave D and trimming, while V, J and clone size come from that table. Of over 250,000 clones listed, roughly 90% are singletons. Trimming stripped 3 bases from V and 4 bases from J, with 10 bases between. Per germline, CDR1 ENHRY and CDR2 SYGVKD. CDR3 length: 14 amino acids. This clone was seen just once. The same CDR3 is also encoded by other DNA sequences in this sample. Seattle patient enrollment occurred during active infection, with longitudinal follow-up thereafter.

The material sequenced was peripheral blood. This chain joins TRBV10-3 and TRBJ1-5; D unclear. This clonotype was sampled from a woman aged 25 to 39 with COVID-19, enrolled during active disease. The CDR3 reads CAISESGGNQPQHF. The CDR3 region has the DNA TGTGCCATCAGTGAATCGGGAGGAAATCAGCCCCAGCATTTT.